This T cell receptor (beta chain) originates from a study of spatial heterogeneity in lung cancer. Study details: Raw reads contained each unique TCR and UMI combination more than ten times on average.

Every individual TCR cDNA molecule carried its own unique molecular identifier, which allowed correction of PCR and sequencing errors. TCRdb reprocessed the 5' RACE reads via MiXCR and lists one record per CDR3 protein. This repertoire shows 20,000 to 25,000 distinct CDR3 sequences, over 2.5% found once; its top ten account for roughly 7.2%. Regarding the study as a whole: The study found that expanded intratumoral alpha and beta TCR counts tracked tumor mutation counts.

Per germline, CDR1 MNHEY and CDR2 SMNVEV (reference sequence). The V gene lost 4 bases and the J gene lost 4 bases, with 16 bases spanning the gap. The CDR3 contains 16 residues. Sample time point: sample taken at primary tumor resection. This clonotype was observed many times. Its antigen remains unknown. This receptor was taken from a male donor with early-stage non-small cell lung cancer. Sequenced material: lung tumor tissue, taken at surgery. The chain carries TRBV27 and TRBJ2-2; D call uncertain. The DNA for the CDR3 is TGTGCCAGCAGTTCGGCGGTAGTTCGTCCCACCGGGGAGCTGTTTTTT. It is translated as CASSSAVVRPTGELFF.